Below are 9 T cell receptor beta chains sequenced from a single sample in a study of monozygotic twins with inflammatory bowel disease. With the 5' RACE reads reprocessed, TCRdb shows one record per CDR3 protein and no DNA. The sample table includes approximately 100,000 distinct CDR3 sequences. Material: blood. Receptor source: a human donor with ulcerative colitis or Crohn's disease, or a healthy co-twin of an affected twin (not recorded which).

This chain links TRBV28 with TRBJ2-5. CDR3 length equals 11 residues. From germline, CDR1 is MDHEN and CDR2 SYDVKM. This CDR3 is CASSQQETQYF.

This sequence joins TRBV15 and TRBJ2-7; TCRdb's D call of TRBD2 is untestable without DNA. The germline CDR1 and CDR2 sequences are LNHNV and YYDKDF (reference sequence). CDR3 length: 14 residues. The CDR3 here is CATSSGLNSYEQYF.

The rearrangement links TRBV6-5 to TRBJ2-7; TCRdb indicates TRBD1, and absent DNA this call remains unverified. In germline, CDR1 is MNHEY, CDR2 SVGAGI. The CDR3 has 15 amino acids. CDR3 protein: CASSYQLTGTDEQYF.

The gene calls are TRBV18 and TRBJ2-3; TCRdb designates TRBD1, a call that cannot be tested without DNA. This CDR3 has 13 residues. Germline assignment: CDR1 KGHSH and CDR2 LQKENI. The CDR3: CASYLGGTDTQYF.

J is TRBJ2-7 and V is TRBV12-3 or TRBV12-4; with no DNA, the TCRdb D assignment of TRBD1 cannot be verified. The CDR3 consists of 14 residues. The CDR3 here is CASRHGTGVNEQYF.

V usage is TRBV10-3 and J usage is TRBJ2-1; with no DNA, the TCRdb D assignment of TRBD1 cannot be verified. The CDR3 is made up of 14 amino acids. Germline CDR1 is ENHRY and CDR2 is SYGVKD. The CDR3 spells CASIQGATSNEQFF.

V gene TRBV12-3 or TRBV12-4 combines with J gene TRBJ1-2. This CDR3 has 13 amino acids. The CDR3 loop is CASSFGRAYGYTF.

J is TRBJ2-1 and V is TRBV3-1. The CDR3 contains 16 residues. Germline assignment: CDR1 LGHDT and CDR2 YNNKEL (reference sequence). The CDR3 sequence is CASSQGAGYPYNEQFF.

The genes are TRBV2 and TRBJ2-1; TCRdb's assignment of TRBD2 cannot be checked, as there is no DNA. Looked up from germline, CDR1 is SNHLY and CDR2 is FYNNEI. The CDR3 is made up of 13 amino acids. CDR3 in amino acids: CAARSDPYNEQFF.